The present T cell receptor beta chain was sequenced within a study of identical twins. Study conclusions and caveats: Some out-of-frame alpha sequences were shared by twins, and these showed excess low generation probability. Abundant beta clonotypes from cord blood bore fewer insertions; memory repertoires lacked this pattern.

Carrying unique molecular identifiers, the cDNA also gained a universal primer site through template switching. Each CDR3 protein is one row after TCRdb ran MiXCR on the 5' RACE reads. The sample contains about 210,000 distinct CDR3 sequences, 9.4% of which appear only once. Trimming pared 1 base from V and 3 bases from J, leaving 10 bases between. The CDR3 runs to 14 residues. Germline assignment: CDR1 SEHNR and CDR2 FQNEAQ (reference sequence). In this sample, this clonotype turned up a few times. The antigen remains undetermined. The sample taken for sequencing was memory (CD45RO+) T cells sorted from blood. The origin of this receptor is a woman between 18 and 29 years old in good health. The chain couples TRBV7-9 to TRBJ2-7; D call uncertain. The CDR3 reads CASSLGPNRYEQYF. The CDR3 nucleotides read TGTGCCAGCAGCTTAGGACCAAACCGCTACGAGCAGTACTTC.